The clone carrying this T cell receptor beta chain was counted a few times. No antigen is known for it. TCRdb re-called the 5' RACE reads with MiXCR, one entry per CDR3 protein. The sample holds 500,000 or so distinct CDR3 sequences, approximately 14% seen once. This entry comes from a study of identical twins. This CDR3 is 18 amino acids long. With V trimmed by 0 bases and J by 2 bases, 10 bases remained unmatched. The germline gives CDR1 MGHRA, CDR2 YSYEKL. Study results and limitations: With monozygotic twins, out-of-frame TCR alpha sharing exceeded what models estimated. With abundant cord blood beta clonotypes, insertions were fewer; memory repertoires showed no such pattern.

The same data also contributed to another study, on yellow fever vaccine responses in identical twins. That source reports: Twins' vaccine T cell response reportedly gave the appearance of partial convergence and partial personalization.

This clonotype originated in a woman younger than 30 in good health. The sequenced material came from CD4+ T cells sorted from blood. V gene TRBV4-1 combines with J gene TRBJ2-3; 8 bases are a match to TRBD2. CDR3 region: CASSQEGSGGRPTDTQYF. The CDR3 DNA sequence: TGCGCCAGCAGCCAAGAGGGGTCTGGCGGGAGGCCCACAGATACGCAGTATTTT.